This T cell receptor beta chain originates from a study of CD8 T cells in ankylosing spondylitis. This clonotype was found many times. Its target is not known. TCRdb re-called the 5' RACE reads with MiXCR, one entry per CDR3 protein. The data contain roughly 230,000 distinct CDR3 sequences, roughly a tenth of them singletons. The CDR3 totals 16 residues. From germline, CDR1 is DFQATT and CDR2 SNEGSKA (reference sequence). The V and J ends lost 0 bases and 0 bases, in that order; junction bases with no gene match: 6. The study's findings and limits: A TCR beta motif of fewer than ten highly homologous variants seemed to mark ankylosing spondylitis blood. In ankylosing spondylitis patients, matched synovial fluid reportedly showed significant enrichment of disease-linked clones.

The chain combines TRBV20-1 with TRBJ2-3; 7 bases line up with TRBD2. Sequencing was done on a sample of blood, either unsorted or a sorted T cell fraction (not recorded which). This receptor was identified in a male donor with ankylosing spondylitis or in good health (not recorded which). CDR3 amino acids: CSARDLGRRSTDTQYF. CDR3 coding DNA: TGCAGTGCTAGAGATCTCGGGAGGCGCAGCACAGATACGCAGTATTTT.